The next 25 T cell receptor beta chains were all read from a single sample in a study of shared clonotypes between healthy human individuals. Naive CD8 cells comprised CD45RO-negative, CCR7-positively selected cells, excluding terminally differentiated effector memory CD45RA+ cells. The table came from immunoSEQ multiplex PCR; TCRdb's copy has only in-frame clones and leaves some out. This sample has some 2 million clones; around 96% occur once, and the top ten carry about 1.1%. The sequenced sample consisted of naive CD8+ T cells sorted from blood. The receptors come from a man aged 18 to 29 in good health.

As regards this clone: The same CDR3 can be traced to other DNA sequences in this sample. The genes are TRBV4-3 and TRBJ2-2; the D is unclear. This CDR3 has 14 residues. V was clipped by 3 bases and J by 0 bases, with 5 bases between them. The germline V gene encodes CDR1 LGHNA and CDR2 YSLEER. Here the CDR3 reads CASSQGTNTGELFF. The CDR3 coding sequence is TGCGCCAGCAGCCAGGGGACGAACACCGGGGAGCTGTTTTTT.

About this clone: The same CDR3 can be traced to other DNA sequences in this sample. The chain employs TRBV30 and TRBJ2-1; D not resolved. Trimming shortened V by 4 bases and J by 0 bases, and 7 bases separated the two germline ends. The CDR3 is 13 residues long. Germline V gene lookup returns CDR1 GTSNPN and CDR2 SVGIG (reference sequence). CDR3 region: CAWTLGSYNEQFF. As DNA, the CDR3 is TGTGCCTGGACTCTTGGCTCCTACAATGAGCAGTTCTTC. The full variable domain, completed using reference TRBV30 and TRBJ2-1, is SQTIHQWPATLVQPVGSPLSLECTVEGTSNPNLYWYRQAAGRGLQLLFYSVGIGQISSEVPQNLSASRPQDRQFILSSKKLLLSDSGFYLCAWTLGSYNEQFFGPGTRLTVL.

The chain recombines TRBV6-5 with TRBJ1-2; the D gene is possibly TRBD1 (6 bases). Germline V gene lookup returns CDR1 MNHEY and CDR2 SVGAGI. The CDR3 length is 13 residues. Trimming stripped 6 bases from V and 7 bases from J, with 15 bases between. The CDR3 spells CASSQDSVFGYTF. CDR3 coding DNA: TGTGCCAGCAGCCAGGACAGCGTCTTTGGCTACACCTTC.

The rearrangement uses TRBV10-1 and TRBJ2-7, with TRBD2 matching over 10 bases. V lost 6 bases and J lost 6; bases outside the gene matches: 8. Looked up from germline, CDR1 is WNHNN and CDR2 is SYGVQD (reference sequence). The CDR3 consists of 14 residues. CDR3 in amino acids: CASSPLAGTGEQYF. In nucleotides, the CDR3 is TGCGCCAGCAGCCCACTAGCGGGAACTGGCGAGCAGTACTTC.

The V gene is TRBV6-6, the J gene TRBJ2-1, with a weak D call TRBD1 (6 bases). The CDR3 contains 13 residues. The germline V and J ends were trimmed by 4 bases and 6 bases, with 10 bases remaining between them. CDR1 and CDR2 (germline): MNHNY, SVGAGI (reference sequence). This CDR3 reads CASSWTQGNEQFF. The CDR3, as DNA: TGTGCCAGCAGTTGGACACAGGGCAATGAGCAGTTCTTC.

J is TRBJ2-7 and V is TRBV7-9; maybe TRBD1 (6 bases). Germline V gene data show CDR1 as SEHNR and CDR2 as FQNEAQ (reference sequence). The CDR3 is 18 residues long. V dropped 5 bases and J dropped 5 bases, with 28 bases sitting between them. The CDR3 DNA is TGTGCCAGCAGCGTAGTCGTTATCGCCGGGACACCAGCTCACGAGCAGTACTTC. This sequence encodes CASSVVVIAGTPAHEQYF.

The chain employs TRBV7-8 and TRBJ2-7; 13 nucleotides align to TRBD2. V lost 5 bases, J lost 3 bases, and 4 bases stayed unmatched. This CDR3 is built from 15 residues. CDR1 and CDR2 from the germline V gene are SGHVS and FQNEAQ. The CDR3 protein is CASSPGTSGIYEQYF. The DNA for the CDR3 is TGTGCCAGCAGCCCCGGGACTAGCGGGATCTACGAGCAGTACTTC.

Remarks on this clone: The sample carries other DNA sequences with the same CDR3. The chain couples TRBV11-2 to TRBJ2-7; tentative D call: TRBD1 (5 bases). Germline-derived CDR1 and CDR2 are SGHAT and FQNNGV. Trimming shortened V by 6 bases and J by 1 base, and 10 bases separated the two germline ends. The CDR3 runs 13 residues. The CDR3 here is CASRFTGSYEQYF. The CDR3 nucleotides are TGTGCCAGCAGATTCACAGGTTCCTACGAGCAGTACTTC.

This chain links TRBV11-2 with TRBJ2-2; a possible D gene is TRBD1 (6 bases). Trimming left V 5 bases short and J 6 bases short, with 16 bases between. Germline assignment: CDR1 SGHAT and CDR2 FQNNGV. The CDR3 spans 15 residues. CDR3 residues: CASSATQGDAGELFF. CDR3 sequence (DNA): TGTGCCAGCAGCGCGACACAGGGAGACGCCGGGGAGCTGTTTTTT. Full variable domain (outside the CDR3, taken from reference TRBV11-2 and TRBJ2-2): EAGVAQSPRYKIIEKRQSVAFWCNPISGHATLYWYQQILGQGPKLLIQFQNNGVVDDSQLPKDRFSAERLKGVDSTLKIQPAKLEDSAVYLCASSATQGDAGELFFGEGSRLTVL.

This chain connects TRBV6-1 to TRBJ1-1; 7 bases agree with TRBD1. Germline V gives CDR1 MNHNS, CDR2 SASEGT. The CDR3 consists of 15 residues. With 1 base clipped from V and 0 bases from J, the junction kept 2 bases outside the gene matches. CDR3: CASSEEGALNTEAFF. DNA of the CDR3: TGTGCCAGCAGTGAAGAGGGGGCGCTGAACACTGAAGCTTTCTTT.

The J gene is TRBJ2-7, the V gene TRBV14; 7 bases map to TRBD1. The CDR3 sequence is 17 residues long. Germline lookup yields CDR1 SGHDN and CDR2 FVKESK. The junction had 13 bases not matched to a gene; V was cut back by 1 base and J by 4 bases. The CDR3 loop is CASSQGVIRTGDYEQYF. As DNA, the CDR3 is TGTGCCAGCAGCCAAGGGGTCATTAGGACAGGTGATTACGAGCAGTACTTC.

V usage is TRBV19 and J usage is TRBJ1-1; D remains unclear. This CDR3 region has 13 residues. Germline assignment: CDR1 LNHDA and CDR2 SQIVND (reference sequence). Trimming removed 7 bases from V and 4 bases from J, with 13 bases in between. The CDR3: CASTVGSGTEAFF. CDR3 bases: TGTGCCAGTACGGTGGGATCGGGCACTGAAGCTTTCTTT.

The chain combines TRBV27 with TRBJ2-1; 7 positions agree with TRBD2. The V gene end was trimmed by 6 bases and the J gene end by 4 bases; junction bases not matched to a gene: 12. CDR1 and CDR2 (germline): MNHEY, SMNVEV (reference sequence). The CDR3 sequence is 16 residues long. CDR3 protein: CASSPEASGLYNEQFF. The CDR3 DNA is TGTGCCAGCAGCCCCGAGGCTAGCGGACTTTACAATGAGCAGTTCTTC.

V is TRBV30 and J is TRBJ1-2; weak D call: TRBD1 (5 bases). Germline CDR1 is GTSNPN and CDR2 is SVGIG (reference sequence). Deletions cut 1 base from V and 12 bases from J, with 18 bases between. The CDR3 has 13 residues. Here the CDR3 reads CAWSASSGTVDTF. The DNA for the CDR3 is TGTGCCTGGAGTGCCTCCTCCGGGACCGTGGACACCTTC. Drawing the rest from reference TRBV30 and TRBJ1-2, the complete variable domain is SQTIHQWPATLVQPVGSPLSLECTVEGTSNPNLYWYRQAAGRGLQLLFYSVGIGQISSEVPQNLSASRPQDRQFILSSKKLLLSDSGFYLCAWSASSGTVDTFGSGTRLTVV.

The chain couples TRBV2 to TRBJ1-5; no clear D gene. The CDR3 length is 16 residues. Trimming stripped 2 bases from V and 0 bases from J, with 11 bases between. From germline, CDR1 is SNHLY and CDR2 FYNNEI. The CDR3 DNA follows: TGTGCCAGCAGTGAAACCGTAGTGTATAGCAATCAGCCCCAGCATTTT. As protein: CASSETVVYSNQPQHF.

J is TRBJ2-7 and V is TRBV30; D is undetermined. The ends were cut back, 4 bases at V and 3 bases at J, with 22 bases in the middle. The germline V gene encodes CDR1 GTSNPN and CDR2 SVGIG (reference sequence). This CDR3 contains 16 residues. The CDR3 DNA follows: TGTGCCTGGACCCCGTCGGTGGGAAGCGTAGTCTACGAGCAGTACTTC. It yields the protein CAWTPSVGSVVYEQYF.

Worth noting for this clone: Distinct nucleotide sequences in the sample also encode this CDR3. J is TRBJ2-5 and V is TRBV5-4; possibly TRBD1 or TRBD2 for D (5 bases each). The CDR3 runs to 13 residues. Trimming removed 2 bases at V and 5 bases at J, with 10 bases between. Germline CDR1 SGHNT, CDR2 YYREEE (reference sequence). The CDR3 here is CASSFSGAETQYF. The CDR3 DNA is TGTGCCAGCAGCTTCTCCGGGGCTGAGACCCAGTACTTC.

The chain carries TRBV7-2 and TRBJ2-3; TRBD2 is a possible D gene (7 bases). The CDR3 contains 17 residues. CDR1 SGHTA and CDR2 FQGNSA come from the germline V gene. Deletions cut 2 bases from V and 4 bases from J, with 19 bases between. CDR3 sequence (DNA): TGTGCCAGCAGCTTACCTCCCAGAGGGGGGGGGCCAGATACGCAGTATTTT. This sequence encodes CASSLPPRGGGPDTQYF.

This chain joins TRBV13 and TRBJ2-3; 10 nucleotides match TRBD2. Germline CDR1 reads PRHDT; CDR2 reads FYEKMQ (reference sequence). V gave up 0 bases and J gave up 5 bases; unmatched junction bases: 2. The CDR3 runs to 15 residues. The CDR3 DNA reads as TGTGCCAGCAGCTTAGGGCTAGCGGGAGTAGATACGCAGTATTTT. This encodes CASSLGLAGVDTQYF. Together with reference TRBV13 and TRBJ2-3, the CDR3 gives the full variable domain: AAGVIQSPRHLIKEKRETATLKCYPIPRHDTVYWYQQGPGQDPQFLISFYEKMQSDKGSIPDRFSAQQFSDYHSELNMSSLELGDSALYFCASSLGLAGVDTQYFGPGTRLTVL.

This chain joins TRBV4-1 and TRBJ2-7; a possible D gene is TRBD1 (8 bases). CDR3 length: 15 amino acids. The V and J ends lost 0 bases and 6 bases respectively, with 15 bases between them. Germline V gene sequence: CDR1 MGHRA, CDR2 YSYEKL. This CDR3 is CASSQEAGQAPEQYF. The CDR3 coding sequence is TGCGCCAGCAGCCAAGAAGCGGGACAGGCCCCCGAGCAGTACTTC.

V usage is TRBV10-3 and J usage is TRBJ1-1, with D uncertain. This CDR3 has 13 amino acids. Germline-derived CDR1 and CDR2 are ENHRY and SYGVKD. Trimming took off 2 bases at V and 4 bases at J, with 8 bases between the two ends. The CDR3 nucleotides are TGTGCCATCAGTGAGGGGTCAGCCACTGAAGCTTTCTTT. As protein: CAISEGSATEAFF.

This chain links TRBV30 with TRBJ1-1; D may be TRBD1 (5 bases). The germline V gene has CDR1 GTSNPN and CDR2 SVGIG (reference sequence). The CDR3 extends over 14 amino acids. V lost 5 bases to trimming and J lost 1 base, with 14 bases between them. CDR3 DNA: TGTGCCTGGGATTGGGGGGAACCGAACACTGAAGCTTTCTTT. As protein: CAWDWGEPNTEAFF.

V gene TRBV5-6 combines with J gene TRBJ2-7, with 7 bases matching TRBD1. Germline V gene sequence: CDR1 SGHDT, CDR2 YYEEEE. After removal of 5 bases from V and 4 bases from J, the junction contained 6 bases not matched to a gene. The CDR3 runs 13 residues. CDR3 in DNA: TGTGCCAGCAGTCAAGGGGGCGGGTACGAGCAGTACTTC. Protein product: CASSQGGGYEQYF. The full variable domain, completed using reference TRBV5-6 and TRBJ2-7, is DAGVTQSPTHLIKTRGQQVTLRCSPKSGHDTVSWYQQALGQGPQFIFQYYEEEERQRGNFPDRFSGHQFPNYSSELNVNALLLGDSALYLCASSQGGGYEQYFGPGTRLTVT.

The genes are TRBV10-1 and TRBJ2-3; 10 nucleotides line up with TRBD2. CDR1 and CDR2 from the germline V gene are WNHNN and SYGVQD (reference sequence). The CDR3 totals 15 residues. The junction had 3 bases not matched to a gene; V was cut back by 4 bases and J by 2 bases. CDR3 amino acids: CASSVGTSDTDTQYF. The CDR3 nucleotides are TGCGCCAGCAGTGTAGGGACTAGCGACACAGATACGCAGTATTTT.

The chain is built from TRBV7-2 and TRBJ2-3; maybe TRBD2 (5 bases). Per germline, CDR1 SGHTA and CDR2 FQGNSA. V was trimmed by 5 bases and J by 6 bases, leaving 9 bases between them. The CDR3 is 12 residues long. DNA of the CDR3: TGTGCCAGCAGCCTCACTAGGGATACGCAGTATTTT. This gives the protein CASSLTRDTQYF. Full variable domain (outside the CDR3, taken from reference TRBV7-2 and TRBJ2-3): GAGVSQSPSNKVTEKGKDVELRCDPISGHTALYWYRQSLGQGLEFLIYFQGNSAPDKSGLPSDRFSAERTGGSVSTLTIQRTQQEDSAVYLCASSLTRDTQYFGPGTRLTVL.